In this sample, the clone carrying this TCR beta chain is medium-sized (0.01 to 0.1%). Its antigen is unknown. PCR primers comprised 60 Vbeta and 13 Jbeta primers. Profiled with immunoSEQ multiplex PCR; TCRdb holds only in-frame clones, not every one. The sample yields 150,000 to 200,000 clones, more than 60% seen once. This CDR3 has 15 amino acids. The germline V gene has CDR1 LNHDA and CDR2 SQIVND (reference sequence). V gave up 5 bases and J gave up 1 base, with 12 bases separating them. The data were taken from a study of cytomegalovirus exposure and HLA in healthy donors. Study results and caveats: Sequencing depth roughly uniform across donors was assumed in presence/absence analyses. Earlier findings revealed that most TCR beta V segments proved productive either about 87% or about 30% of the time. It was reportedly the case that the classifier diagnosed cytomegalovirus status with high specificity and sensitivity. A later analysis linked a missense variant in DCLRE1C to the trimming of TCR beta V and J genes.

The sample was PBMCs. This TCR came from a middle-aged woman in good health and CMV-seropositive. The chain joins TRBV19 to TRBJ1-5; D uncertain. The CDR3 region has the DNA TGTGCCAGTAGTCAGAATTCGGGGAGCAATCAGCCCCAGCATTTT. Residues: CASSQNSGSNQPQHF.